The 18 T cell receptor beta chains reported below all come from one sample, sequenced in a study of PD-L1 blockade in urothelial cancer. Time point of the sample: peripheral blood 6 weeks after treatment start. Assay used: immunoSEQ multiplex PCR; TCRdb lists only in-frame clones, some missing. The table records 30,000 or so clones, around 89% of them present only once. The sample was PBMCs, taken around atezolizumab (anti-PD-L1) treatment. Receptors originate from a man older than 75 with urothelial cancer.

This clone was seen just once. V is TRBV5-1 and J is TRBJ2-7, with 10 bases fitting TRBD2. J was trimmed by 0 bases and V by 4 bases; bases with no gene match: 4. Germline V gene lookup returns CDR1 SGHRS and CDR2 YFSETQ. The CDR3 runs 15 residues. The CDR3 spells CASSPRTSGSYEQYF. The CDR3 nucleotides are TGCGCCAGCAGCCCGCGGACTAGCGGCTCCTACGAGCAGTACTTC. Full variable domain (outside the CDR3, taken from reference TRBV5-1 and TRBJ2-7): KAGVTQTPRYLIKTRGQQVTLSCSPISGHRSVSWYQQTPGQGLQFLFEYFSETQRNKGNFPGRFSGRQFSNSRSEMNVSTLELGDSALYLCASSPRTSGSYEQYFGPGTRLTVT.

This rearrangement joins TRBV10-2 to TRBJ1-2; a possible D gene is TRBD1 (6 bases). This CDR3 region has 17 residues. The germline V gene has CDR1 WSHSY and CDR2 SAAADI. The germline V and J ends were trimmed by 4 bases and 1 base, with 19 bases remaining between them. The CDR3 DNA follows: TGCGCCAGCAGTGCCCCCGGGACACTGCTATTTAACTATGGCTACACCTTC. This translates into CASSAPGTLLFNYGYTF.

The CDR3 loop reads CASTEGSKNEQFF. In DNA, the CDR3 is TGTGCCAGCACGGAGGGCAGTAAAAATGAGCAGTTCTTC. The V call is TRBV18, the J call TRBJ2-1, with D possibly being TRBD2 (6 bases). The CDR3 totals 13 residues. The ends were cut back, 8 bases at V and 7 bases at J, with 15 bases in the middle. Germline V lookup: CDR1 KGHSH, CDR2 LQKENI.

The DNA of the CDR3 is TGTGCCAGCATAGGGGGGGGTTTCACGAGGGGGACTAGCGTCTTCAGCTCCTACAATGAGCAGTTCTTC. Translated, it gives CASIGGGFTRGTSVFSSYNEQFF. The J gene is TRBJ2-1, the V gene TRBV27, with TRBD2 identical over 10 bases. V trimming: 7 bases; J trimming: 0 bases; junction bases outside the gene matches: 27. This CDR3 region has 23 residues. From germline, CDR1 is MNHEY and CDR2 SMNVEV (reference sequence).

The chain recombines TRBV11-2 with TRBJ2-1, with 7 nucleotides matching TRBD2. J was trimmed by 4 bases and V by 2 bases; bases with no gene match: 11. Germline CDR1 reads SGHAT; CDR2 reads FQNNGV. This CDR3 has 17 amino acids. The CDR3: CASSLRPAGTAYNEQFF. In nucleotides, the CDR3 is TGTGCCAGCAGCTTACGCCCAGCGGGAACTGCATACAATGAGCAGTTCTTC.

The chain carries TRBV10-3 and TRBJ2-2; TRBD2 might be the D (6 bases). The germline CDR1 and CDR2 sequences are ENHRY and SYGVKD. Trimming cost V 6 bases and J 7 bases, with 15 bases left between them. The CDR3 runs to 14 residues. The CDR3 nucleotides are TGTGCCATCAGGGGGGGAGGCCCTCGCGGGGAGCTGTTTTTT. Its translation: CAIRGGGPRGELFF.

The chain employs TRBV5-4 and TRBJ1-2; tentative D call: TRBD1 (6 bases). The CDR3 spans 12 residues. Germline assignment: CDR1 SGHNT and CDR2 YYREEE (reference sequence). Trimming stripped 4 bases from V and 7 bases from J, with 11 bases between. For the CDR3, the DNA is TGTGCCAGCAGCCCGGACAGATCTGGCTACACCTTC. Residues: CASSPDRSGYTF. The full variable domain, in which reference TRBV5-4 and TRBJ1-2 provide the parts outside the CDR3, is ETGVTQSPTHLIKTRGQQVTLRCSSQSGHNTVSWYQQALGQGPQFIFQYYREEENGRGNFPPRFSGLQFPNYSSELNVNALELDDSALYLCASSPDRSGYTFGSGTRLTVV.

The chain couples TRBV19 to TRBJ2-2; TRBD2 matches at 9 bases. The CDR3 consists of 16 residues. V lost 4 bases and J lost 5; bases outside the gene matches: 8. Looked up from germline, CDR1 is LNHDA and CDR2 is SQIVND (reference sequence). CDR3 loop: CASSSAGGPRTGELFF. DNA of the CDR3: TGTGCCAGTAGTAGCGCGGGAGGGCCAAGGACCGGGGAGCTGTTTTTT.

The V call is TRBV2, the J call TRBJ2-3; 11 positions agree with TRBD2. Germline loops: CDR1 SNHLY, CDR2 FYNNEI. The CDR3 consists of 16 residues. The junction had 7 bases not matched to a gene; V was cut back by 1 base and J by 7 bases. The CDR3 protein is CASSEGSGRAGYTQYF. The CDR3 DNA is TGTGCCAGCAGTGAAGGTAGCGGGAGGGCCGGGTATACGCAGTATTTT.

The CDR3 DNA reads as TGTGCCAGCAGCTCCAATCTAGCGTCCGGGGAGCTGTTTTTT. Its translation: CASSSNLASGELFF. The chain carries TRBV7-8 and TRBJ2-2; perhaps TRBD2 as D (6 bases). This CDR3 is built from 14 residues. V was clipped by 4 bases and J by 6 bases, with 12 bases between them. CDR1 is SGHVS, CDR2 FQNEAQ, per germline.

This clone has only one observation. V is TRBV5-1 and J is TRBJ2-7, with D possibly being TRBD2 (5 bases). The CDR3 totals 16 residues. Germline loops: CDR1 SGHRS, CDR2 YFSETQ. V dropped 0 bases and J dropped 7 bases, with 20 bases sitting between them. CDR3 DNA: TGCGCCAGCAGCTTGGGGGCGGGCCGGGGTCAGGAAGAGCAGTACTTC. It is translated as CASSLGAGRGQEEQYF.

The V and J genes are TRBV4-1 and TRBJ2-7; TRBD1 agrees at 10 bases. Trimming at V came to 3 bases and at J to 4 bases, leaving 6 bases not matched to a gene. Germline assignment: CDR1 MGHRA and CDR2 YSYEKL. CDR3 length equals 15 residues. The DNA of the CDR3 is TGCGCCAGCAGCCAGACCGACAGGGGGCATTACGAGCAGTACTTC. Translating gives CASSQTDRGHYEQYF.

This clone has more than one count but fewer than ten. The chain joins TRBV10-3 to TRBJ1-2; perhaps TRBD1 as D (5 bases). V lost 10 bases and J 5 bases, leaving 17 bases between the germline ends. Germline V gene lookup returns CDR1 ENHRY and CDR2 SYGVKD. This CDR3 comprises 13 residues. As DNA, the CDR3 is TGTGCCAACCAGGGAGGGGTGGGGTATGGCTACACCTTC. It specifies CANQGGVGYGYTF.

This sequence joins TRBV28 and TRBJ2-7; 14 nucleotides match TRBD2. CDR1 and CDR2 (germline): MDHEN, SYDVKM. The CDR3 has 18 amino acids. Losses at the gene ends were 4 bases for V and 0 bases for J; bases not matched to a gene: 8. The CDR3 region has the DNA TGTGCCAGCAGTTCCGGACTAGCGGGAGGCAGGAGCTCCTACGAGCAGTACTTC. As protein: CASSSGLAGGRSSYEQYF.

The rearrangement joins TRBV29-1 to TRBJ2-2; 7 nucleotides agree with TRBD1. Germline V gene lookup returns CDR1 SQVTM and CDR2 ANQGSEA. The CDR3 consists of 14 residues. Unmatched junction bases numbered 3, after V lost 4 bases and J lost 1 base. CDR3 bases: TGCAGCGTTGCACGGACAGGGAACACCGGGGAGCTGTTTTTT. Its protein product is CSVARTGNTGELFF.

The V and J genes are TRBV29-1 and TRBJ1-1; the match to TRBD1 covers 10 bases. Germline CDR1 SQVTM, CDR2 ANQGSEA. V dropped 5 bases and J dropped 9; count of bases not matched to a gene: 12. The CDR3 is made up of 14 amino acids. Here the CDR3 DNA reads TGCAGCGTTCGAGAATCCCCGGGACAGGGGAAAGCTTTCTTT. It codes for CSVRESPGQGKAFF.

A single count supports this clone. V usage is TRBV20-1 and J usage is TRBJ2-7; 7 bases map to TRBD2. This CDR3 comprises 11 residues. Looked up from germline, CDR1 is DFQATT and CDR2 is SNEGSKA (reference sequence). Trimming cost V 1 base and J 6 bases; bases outside gene matches: 0. The chain's CDR3 is CSARGGGEQYF. Written as DNA, the CDR3 is TGCAGTGCTAGAGGGGGGGGCGAGCAGTACTTC.

The chain combines TRBV5-4 with TRBJ1-2, with D hard to call. The CDR3 covers 14 residues. From germline, CDR1 is SGHNT and CDR2 YYREEE (reference sequence). Trimming stripped 4 bases from V and 4 bases from J, with 14 bases between. CDR3 nucleotides: TGTGCCAGCAGCACCGGAGACCTCTCCTATGGCTACACCTTC. Translating gives CASSTGDLSYGYTF.